A single T cell receptor (beta chain) is shown here with its context. The data belong to a study of CD8+ T cells in alopecia areata. Extraction and reverse transcription of RNA yielded cDNA as the sequencing template. Sequenced by immunoSEQ multiplex PCR; TCRdb stores in-frame clones only, minus some. The data show 200,000 to 250,000 clones, 57% seen once. The sample here was CD4+ T cells sorted from blood, taken at week 0. The receptor was derived from a human donor with alopecia areata.

CDR3 DNA: TGTGCCAGCAGCCGCCCGTGGGGAGATACGCAGTATTTT. Amino acid sequence: CASSRPWGDTQYF. This chain uses TRBV28 with TRBJ2-3; D call uncertain. The CDR3 has 13 amino acids. Deletions cut 6 bases from V and 5 bases from J, with 12 bases between. Germline-derived CDR1 and CDR2 are MDHEN and SYDVKM. Full variable domain (rest looked up from reference TRBV28 and TRBJ2-3): DVKVTQSSRYLVKRTGEKVFLECVQDMDHENMFWYRQDPGLGLRLIYFSYDVKMKEKGDIPEGYSVSREKKERFSLILESASTNQTSMYLCASSRPWGDTQYFGPGTRLTVL.